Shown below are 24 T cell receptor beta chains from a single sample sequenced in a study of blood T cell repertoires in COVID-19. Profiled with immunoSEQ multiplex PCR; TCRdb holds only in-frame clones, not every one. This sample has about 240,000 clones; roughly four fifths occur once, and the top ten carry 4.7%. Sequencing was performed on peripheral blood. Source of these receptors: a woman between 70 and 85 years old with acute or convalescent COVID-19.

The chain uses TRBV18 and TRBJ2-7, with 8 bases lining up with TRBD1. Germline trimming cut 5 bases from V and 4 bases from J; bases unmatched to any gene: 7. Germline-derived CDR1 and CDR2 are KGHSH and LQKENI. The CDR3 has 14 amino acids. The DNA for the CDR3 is TGTGCCAGCTCAAAAGGGACAGGCGAATACGAGCAGTACTTC. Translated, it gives CASSKGTGEYEQYF.

CDR3 region: CSVVIRNAGGYTF. CDR3 nucleotide sequence: TGCAGCGTTGTAATTCGCAATGCCGGTGGCTACACCTTC. The chain is built from TRBV29-1 and TRBJ1-2; D uncertain. Per the germline V gene, CDR1 is SQVTM and CDR2 is ANQGSEA. The V and J ends lost 4 bases and 7 bases respectively, with 16 bases between them. The CDR3 consists of 13 residues.

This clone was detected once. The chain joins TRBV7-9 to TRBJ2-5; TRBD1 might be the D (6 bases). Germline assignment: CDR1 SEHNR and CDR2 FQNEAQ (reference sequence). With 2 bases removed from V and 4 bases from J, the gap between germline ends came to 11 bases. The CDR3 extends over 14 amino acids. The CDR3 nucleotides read TGTGCCAGCAGCTTATGGACAGAAAGAGAGACCCAGTACTTC. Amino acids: CASSLWTERETQYF.

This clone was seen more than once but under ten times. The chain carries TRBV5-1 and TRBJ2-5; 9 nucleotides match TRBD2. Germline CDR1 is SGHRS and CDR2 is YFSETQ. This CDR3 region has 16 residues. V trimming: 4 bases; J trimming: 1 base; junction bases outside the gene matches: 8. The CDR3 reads CASSRSSGGFQETQYF. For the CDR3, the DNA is TGCGCCAGCAGCCGGAGTAGCGGGGGCTTCCAAGAGACCCAGTACTTC.

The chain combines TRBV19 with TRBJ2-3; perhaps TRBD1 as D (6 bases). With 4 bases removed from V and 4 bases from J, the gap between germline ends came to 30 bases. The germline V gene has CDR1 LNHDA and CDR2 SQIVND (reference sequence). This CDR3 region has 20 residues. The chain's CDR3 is CASSSPLGFIGQGLSDTQYF. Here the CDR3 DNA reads TGTGCCAGTAGTAGCCCCCTTGGCTTCATTGGGCAGGGGCTATCAGATACGCAGTATTTT.

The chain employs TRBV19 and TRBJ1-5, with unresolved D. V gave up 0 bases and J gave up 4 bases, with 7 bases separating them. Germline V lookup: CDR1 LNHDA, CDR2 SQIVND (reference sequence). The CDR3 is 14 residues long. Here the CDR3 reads CASSIEAQNQPQHF. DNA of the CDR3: TGTGCCAGTAGTATAGAAGCTCAAAATCAGCCCCAGCATTTT.

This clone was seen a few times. The CDR3 loop is CASSSVDINYGYTF. The CDR3 DNA reads TGTGCCAGCAGCTCGGTCGACATAAACTATGGCTACACCTTC. The chain recombines TRBV5-4 with TRBJ1-2; D is unresolved. Germline CDR1 SGHNT, CDR2 YYREEE (reference sequence). The CDR3 extends over 14 amino acids. V was pared by 3 bases and J by 2 bases, with 11 bases between.

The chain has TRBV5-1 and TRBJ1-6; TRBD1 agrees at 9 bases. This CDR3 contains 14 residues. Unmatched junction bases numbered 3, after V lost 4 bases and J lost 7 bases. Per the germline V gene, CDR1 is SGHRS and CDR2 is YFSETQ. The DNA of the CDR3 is TGCGCCAGCAGCCAGGGACAGGGAAATTCACCCCTCCACTTT. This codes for CASSQGQGNSPLHF.

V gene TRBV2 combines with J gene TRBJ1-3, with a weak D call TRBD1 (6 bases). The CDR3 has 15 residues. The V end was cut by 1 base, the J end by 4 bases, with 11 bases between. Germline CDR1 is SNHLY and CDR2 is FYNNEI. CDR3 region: CASSEVGRGGNTIYF. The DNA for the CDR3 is TGTGCCAGCAGTGAAGTCGGCAGGGGAGGAAACACCATATATTTT.

In DNA, the CDR3 is TGTGCCAGCAGCTTAGCGGGAGGCGCTGGAAACACCATATATTTT. Encoded protein: CASSLAGGAGNTIYF. This chain links TRBV7-9 with TRBJ1-3; D ambiguous. Trimming left V 0 bases short and J 2 bases short, with 8 bases between. Germline CDR1 reads SEHNR; CDR2 reads FQNEAQ (reference sequence). The CDR3 extends over 15 amino acids.

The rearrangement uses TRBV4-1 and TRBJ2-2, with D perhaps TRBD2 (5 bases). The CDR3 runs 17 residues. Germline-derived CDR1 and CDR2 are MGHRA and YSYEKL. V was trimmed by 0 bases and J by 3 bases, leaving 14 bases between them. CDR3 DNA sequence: TGCGCCAGCAGCCAAGAGGGGAGAAAGACCTACACCGGGGAGCTGTTTTTT. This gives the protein CASSQEGRKTYTGELFF.

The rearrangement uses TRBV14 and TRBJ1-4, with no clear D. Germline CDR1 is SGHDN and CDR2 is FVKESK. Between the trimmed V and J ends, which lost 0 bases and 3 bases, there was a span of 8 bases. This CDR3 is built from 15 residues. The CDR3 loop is CASSQDPGSNEKLFF. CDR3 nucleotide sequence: TGTGCCAGCAGCCAAGATCCAGGTTCTAATGAAAAACTGTTTTTT.

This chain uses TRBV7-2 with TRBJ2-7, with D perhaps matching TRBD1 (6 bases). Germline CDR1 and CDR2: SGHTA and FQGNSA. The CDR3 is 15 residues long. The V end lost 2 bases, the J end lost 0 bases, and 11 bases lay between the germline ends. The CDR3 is CASSLRTDRSYEQYF. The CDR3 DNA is TGTGCCAGCAGCTTACGGACAGATCGCTCCTACGAGCAGTACTTC.

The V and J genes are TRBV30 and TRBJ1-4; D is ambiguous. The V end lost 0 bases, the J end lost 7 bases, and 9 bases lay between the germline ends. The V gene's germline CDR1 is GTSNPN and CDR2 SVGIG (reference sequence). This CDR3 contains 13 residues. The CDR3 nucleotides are TGTGCCTGGAGTGTTACGGGGATTGAAAAACTGTTTTTT. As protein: CAWSVTGIEKLFF.

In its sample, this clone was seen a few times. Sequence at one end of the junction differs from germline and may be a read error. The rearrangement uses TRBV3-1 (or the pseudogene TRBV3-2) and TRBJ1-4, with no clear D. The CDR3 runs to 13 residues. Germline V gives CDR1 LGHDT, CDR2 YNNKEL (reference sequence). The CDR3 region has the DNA TGTGCCAGCACCCAAGGGTCGGGAGAAAAACTGTTTTTT. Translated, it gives CASTQGSGEKLFF.

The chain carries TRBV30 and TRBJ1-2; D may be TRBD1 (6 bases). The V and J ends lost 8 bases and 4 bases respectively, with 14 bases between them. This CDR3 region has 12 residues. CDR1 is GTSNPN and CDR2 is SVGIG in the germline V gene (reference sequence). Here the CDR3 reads CAGGGGSYGYTF. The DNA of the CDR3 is TGTGCCGGAGGGGGAGGGAGCTATGGCTACACCTTC.

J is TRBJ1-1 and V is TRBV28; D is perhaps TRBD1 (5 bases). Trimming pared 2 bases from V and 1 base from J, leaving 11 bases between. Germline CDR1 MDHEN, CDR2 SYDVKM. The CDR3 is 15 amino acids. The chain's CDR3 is CASSLISQGNTEAFF. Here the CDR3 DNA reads TGTGCCAGCAGTTTAATTTCCCAGGGGAACACTGAAGCTTTCTTT.

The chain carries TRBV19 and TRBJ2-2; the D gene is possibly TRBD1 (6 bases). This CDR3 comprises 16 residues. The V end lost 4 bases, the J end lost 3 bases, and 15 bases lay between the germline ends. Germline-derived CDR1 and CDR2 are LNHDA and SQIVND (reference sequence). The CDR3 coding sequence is TGTGCCAGTAGTACCCACAGGGTAAGGGACACCGGGGAGCTGTTTTTT. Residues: CASSTHRVRDTGELFF.

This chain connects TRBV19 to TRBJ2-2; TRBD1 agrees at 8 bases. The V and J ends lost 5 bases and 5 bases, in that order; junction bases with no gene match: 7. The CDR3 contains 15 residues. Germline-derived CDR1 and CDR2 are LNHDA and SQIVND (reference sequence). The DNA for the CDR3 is TGTGCCAGTAGTCCGACAGGGGTCGGGACCGGGGAGCTGTTTTTT. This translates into CASSPTGVGTGELFF.

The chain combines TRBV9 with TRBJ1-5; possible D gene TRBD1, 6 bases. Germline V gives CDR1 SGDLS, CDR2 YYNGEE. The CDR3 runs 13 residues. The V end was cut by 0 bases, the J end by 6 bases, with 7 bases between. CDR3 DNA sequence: TGTGCCAGCAGCGTAGCGACAGGTCAGCCCCAGCATTTT. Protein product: CASSVATGQPQHF.

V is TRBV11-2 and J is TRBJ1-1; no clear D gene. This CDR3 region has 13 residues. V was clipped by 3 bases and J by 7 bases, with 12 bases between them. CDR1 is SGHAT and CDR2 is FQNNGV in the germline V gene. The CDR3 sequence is CASSFNGRDEAFF. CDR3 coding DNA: TGTGCCAGCAGCTTCAACGGGAGGGATGAAGCTTTCTTT.

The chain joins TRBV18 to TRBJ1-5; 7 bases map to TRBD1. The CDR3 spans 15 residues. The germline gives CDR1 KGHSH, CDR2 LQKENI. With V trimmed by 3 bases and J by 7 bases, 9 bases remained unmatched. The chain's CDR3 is CASSPQGLQGQPQHF. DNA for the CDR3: TGTGCCAGCTCACCCCAGGGCTTACAGGGGCAGCCCCAGCATTTT.

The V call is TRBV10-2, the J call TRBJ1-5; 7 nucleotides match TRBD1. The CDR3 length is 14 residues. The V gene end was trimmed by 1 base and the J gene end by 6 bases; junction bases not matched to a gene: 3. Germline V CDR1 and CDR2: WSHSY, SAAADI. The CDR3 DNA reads TGCGCCAGCAGTGAGTACAGGGGTGGTCAGCCCCAGCATTTT. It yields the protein CASSEYRGGQPQHF.

CDR3 residues: CASSRSGGARTDTQYF. The DNA of the CDR3 is TGTGCCAGCAGCCGTAGCGGGGGGGCACGCACAGATACGCAGTATTTT. The chain links TRBV5-4 to TRBJ2-3; 11 nucleotides line up with TRBD2. Trimming cost V 4 bases and J 1 base; bases outside gene matches: 5. This CDR3 is built from 16 residues. The germline V gene has CDR1 SGHNT and CDR2 YYREEE (reference sequence).